This TCR beta chain was retrieved from a study of blood T cell repertoires in COVID-19. The protocol was immunoSEQ multiplex PCR, while the TCRdb copy is restricted to in-frame clones and leaves out a portion. The sample lists 45,000 to 70,000 clones, around 80% seen once, with roughly 6.7% in the top ten. V was cut by 5 bases and J by 1 base, with 11 bases left in between. The CDR3 extends over 14 amino acids. Looked up from germline, CDR1 is MNHEY and CDR2 is SVGAGI. The source is a man in his 60s with acute or convalescent COVID-19. The sample consisted of peripheral blood. The V gene is TRBV6-5, the J gene TRBJ1-1; no firm D call. CDR3 bases: TGTGCCAGCAGTACGGTTGCGGGGAACACTGAAGCTTTCTTT. Translated: CASSTVAGNTEAFF.